Each of the 5 T cell receptor beta chains below was sequenced from the same sample in a study of T cell responses to AZD1222 COVID-19 vaccine. The assay was immunoSEQ multiplex PCR, and TCRdb's table has in-frame clones only and misses some. The profile shows more than 85,000 clones, over 80% of them singletons. The sample in question was peripheral blood, obtained on day 0 of AZD1222 vaccination. Receptor source: an adult in good health.

This sequence joins TRBV5-6 and TRBJ2-1; 8 positions match TRBD2. J was trimmed by 1 base and V by 0 bases; bases with no gene match: 6. The CDR3 covers 17 residues. Germline-derived CDR1 and CDR2 are SGHDT and YYEEEE. In DNA, the CDR3 is TGTGCCAGCAGCTTGGCGGGTAGCGGGGTTTCCTACAATGAGCAGTTCTTC. It codes for CASSLAGSGVSYNEQFF.

In DNA form, the CDR3 reads TGCGCCAGCAGACAGAGCCAGAACACTGAAGCTTTCTTT. Protein product: CASRQSQNTEAFF. The genes are TRBV23-1 and TRBJ1-1; D gene unclear. TRBV23-1 qualifies as an ORF whose function is uncertain. CDR3 length equals 13 residues. Trimming left V 6 bases short and J 1 base short, with 9 bases between.

This sequence joins TRBV19 and TRBJ2-1; TRBD2 agrees at 9 bases. This CDR3 comprises 15 residues. Germline V gives CDR1 LNHDA, CDR2 SQIVND (reference sequence). V dropped 4 bases and J dropped 6; count of bases not matched to a gene: 7. CDR3 region: CASSTPGLATNEQFF. The CDR3 nucleotides are TGTGCCAGTAGTACCCCGGGACTAGCTACCAATGAGCAGTTCTTC.

V gene TRBV2 combines with J gene TRBJ2-1, with D perhaps TRBD2 (5 bases). The CDR3 extends over 13 amino acids. The V gene lost 6 bases and the J gene lost 4 bases, with 10 bases spanning the gap. The germline CDR1 and CDR2 sequences are SNHLY and FYNNEI. The CDR3 spells CASSGLGYNEQFF. CDR3 nucleotides: TGTGCCAGCAGCGGACTCGGATACAATGAGCAGTTCTTC.

The DNA of the CDR3 is TGTGCCAGCACCGATTTTGTAGGGTCACCCCTCCACTTT. The encoded protein is CASTDFVGSPLHF. The rearrangement joins TRBV6-6 to TRBJ1-6; D ambiguous. CDR1 is MNHNY, CDR2 SVGAGI, per germline (reference sequence). The V end lost 7 bases, the J end lost 10 bases, and 14 bases lay between the germline ends. This CDR3 region has 13 residues.